This record covers a single T cell receptor (beta chain). Its specificity is unknown. Germline values: CDR1 SEHNR, CDR2 FQNEAQ (reference sequence). CDR3 length: 13 residues. V was pared by 8 bases and J by 4 bases, with 14 bases between. The data stem from a study of shared clonotypes between healthy human individuals. Running of the assay took place at deep level. Genomic DNA of each subset was evenly split across several immunoSEQ plates. Method: immunoSEQ multiplex PCR; TCRdb's copy keeps in-frame clones and lacks some. The sample records 950,000 to 1,200,000 clones, approximately 77% being singletons. Findings of the study overall: The naive CD4 repertoires of a handful of donors were compared, and approximately 5% of clonotypes were shared. Compared with memory subsets, naive subsets generally had larger estimated richness.

The chain couples TRBV7-9 to TRBJ1-1, with no clear D. This receptor was identified in a man younger than 35 in good health. Some clones in this sample may be carry-over from other donors' samples. What was sequenced was memory CD4+ T cells from PBMCs. Regarding subset: CD45RA-negative fraction. CDR3 amino acids: CASGREAATEAFF. The CDR3 nucleotides are TGTGCCAGCGGTCGGGAGGCGGCCACTGAAGCTTTCTTT. The whole variable domain, remainder taken from reference TRBV7-9 and TRBJ1-1, is DTGVSQNPRHKITKRGQNVTFRCDPISEHNRLYWYRQTLGQGPEFLTYFQNEAQLEKSRLLSDRFSAERPKGSFSTLEIQRTEQGDSAMYLCASGREAATEAFFGQGTRLTVV.